Listed below are T cell receptor beta chains from one sample, sequenced in a study of OX40 agonist ivuxolimab in advanced cancers. The data were produced by immunoSEQ multiplex PCR, yet TCRdb's version contains in-frame clones alone and is incomplete. The table records some 77,000 clones, more than 70% of them present only once. The sample here was CD4+ or CD8+ T cells sorted from blood, taken in a trial of the OX40 agonist ivuxolimab. The source is an adult with an advanced solid tumor such as melanoma, head and neck, liver or kidney cancer. The CDR3 runs from the conserved cysteine through the conserved F or W. A D gene is named only where the DNA matches it firmly. The size field is filled for only some rows; it gives once, few, many or a size class.

NA TRBJ1-1 TRBV30 NA CAWERQENTEAFF TGTGCCTGGGAAAGACAGGAGAACACTGAAGCTTTCTTT
TRBD2 TRBJ2-2 TRBV4-1 few CASSLTSGYTGELFF TGCGCCAGCAGCCTTACTAGCGGATACACCGGGGAGCTGTTTTTT
TRBD1 TRBJ2-1 TRBV6-1 NA CASNPGTGMFNEQFF TGTGCCAGCAACCCCGGGACAGGGATGTTCAATGAGCAGTTCTTC
NA TRBJ1-1 TRBV6-1 NA CASSEVSMNTEAFF TGTGCCAGCAGTGAGGTCAGTATGAACACTGAAGCTTTCTTT
NA TRBJ2-6 TRBV5-1 NA CASSSEGAAGANVLTF TGCGCCAGCAGCTCGGAGGGGGCGGCCGGGGCCAACGTCCTGACTTTC
TRBD1 TRBJ2-5 TRBV6-6 NA CASSYSDRAETQYF TGTGCCAGCAGTTACTCTGACAGGGCGGAGACCCAGTACTTC
NA TRBJ1-1 TRBV15 NA CATSRDEGGRPHAIKVNTEAFF TGTGCCACCAGCAGAGATGAGGGCGGAAGGCCACATGCCATTAAGGTGAACACTGAAGCTTTCTTT
NA TRBJ1-1 TRBV2 NA CASRLTANTEAFF TGTGCCAGCAGGCTGACAGCTAACACTGAAGCTTTCTTT
NA TRBJ1-2 TRBV7-2 NA CASSTRREGGYTF TGTGCCAGCAGCACCCGGCGGGAAGGAGGCTACACCTTC
TRBD1 TRBJ2-2 TRBV28 NA CASRRRDRGLDGELFF TGTGCCAGCAGGCGCCGGGACAGGGGGCTTGACGGGGAGCTGTTTTTT
NA TRBJ2-1 TRBV20-1 NA CSASRNEQFF TGCAGTGCTAGTAGGAATGAGCAGTTCTTC
NA TRBJ1-1 TRBV19 NA CASSGRLKNTEAFF TGTGCCAGTAGCGGACGGCTGAAGAACACTGAAGCTTTCTTT
NA TRBJ2-1 TRBV11-3 NA CASSLPPGKQTYNEQFF TGTGCCAGCAGCCTCCCTCCGGGTAAACAAACCTACAATGAGCAGTTCTTC
NA TRBJ1-2 TRBV7-9 NA CASSRARGYTF TGTGCCAGCAGCCGAGCCCGGGGCTACACCTTC
TRBD1 TRBJ2-3 TRBV28 NA CASSSGQATDTQYF TGTGCCAGCAGTTCTGGACAGGCCACAGATACGCAGTATTTT
NA TRBJ2-3 TRBV10-1 NA CASSELIGEDTQYF TGCGCCAGCAGTGAACTAATAGGGGAAGATACGCAGTATTTT
NA TRBJ2-2 TRBV5-1 NA CASSQGQYTGELFF TGCGCCAGCAGCCAAGGACAGTACACCGGGGAGCTGTTTTTT
NA TRBJ1-4 TRBV28 once CASRSAGALNEKLFF TGTGCCAGCAGGTCCGCGGGGGCTTTAAATGAAAAACTGTTTTTT
TRBD1 TRBJ2-7 TRBV2 NA CASQFGTDNYEQYF TGTGCCAGCCAATTCGGGACAGATAACTACGAGCAGTACTTC
TRBD1 TRBJ2-1 TRBV13 NA CASTLAGTGEFF TGTGCCAGCACCCTCGCTGGGACAGGGGAATTCTTC
NA TRBJ2-5 TRBV5-1 NA CASSLADTGGPETQYF TGCGCCAGCAGCTTGGCCGATACCGGGGGACCAGAGACCCAGTACTTC
NA TRBJ2-3 TRBV2 NA CASLALSTDTQYF TGTGCCTCCCTAGCCCTTAGCACAGATACGCAGTATTTT